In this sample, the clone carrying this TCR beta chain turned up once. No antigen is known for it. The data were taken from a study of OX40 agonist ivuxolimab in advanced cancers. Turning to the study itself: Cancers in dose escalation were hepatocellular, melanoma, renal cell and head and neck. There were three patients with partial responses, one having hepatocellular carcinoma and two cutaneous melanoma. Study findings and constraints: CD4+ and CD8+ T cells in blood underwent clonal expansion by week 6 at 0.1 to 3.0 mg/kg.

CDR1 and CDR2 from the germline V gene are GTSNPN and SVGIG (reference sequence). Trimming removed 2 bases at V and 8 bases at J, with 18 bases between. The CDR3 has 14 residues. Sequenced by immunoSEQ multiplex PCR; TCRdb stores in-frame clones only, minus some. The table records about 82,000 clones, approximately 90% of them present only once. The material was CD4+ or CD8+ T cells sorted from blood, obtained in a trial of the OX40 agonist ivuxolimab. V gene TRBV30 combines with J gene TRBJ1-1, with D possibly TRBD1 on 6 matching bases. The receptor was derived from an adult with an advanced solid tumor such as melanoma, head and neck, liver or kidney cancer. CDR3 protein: CAWSLGDTYLEAFF. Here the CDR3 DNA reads TGTGCCTGGAGTTTGGGGGACACCTATTTAGAAGCTTTCTTT.